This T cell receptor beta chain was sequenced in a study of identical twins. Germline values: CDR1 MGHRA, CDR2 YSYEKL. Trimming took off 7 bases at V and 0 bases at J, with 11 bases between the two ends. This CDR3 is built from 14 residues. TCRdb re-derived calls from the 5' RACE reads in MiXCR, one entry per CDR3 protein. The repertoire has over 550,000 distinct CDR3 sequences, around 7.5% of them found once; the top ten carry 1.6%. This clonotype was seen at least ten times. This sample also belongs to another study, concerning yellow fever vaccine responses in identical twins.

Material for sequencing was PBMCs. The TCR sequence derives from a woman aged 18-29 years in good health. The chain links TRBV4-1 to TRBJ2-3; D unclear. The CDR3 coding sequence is TGCGCCAGCACCAGGACGGCTAGCACAGATACGCAGTATTTT. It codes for CASTRTASTDTQYF.